This T cell receptor (beta chain) was recorded in a study of cytomegalovirus exposure and HLA in healthy donors. The sample holds one count of this clone. The target antigen is unknown. Other DNA sequences in the sample encode the same CDR3. Germline trimming cut 0 bases from V and 8 bases from J; bases unmatched to any gene: 4. CDR3 length equals 15 residues. The germline CDR1 and CDR2 sequences are SGHRS and YFSETQ. Study results and caveats: The authors reported that TCR beta sequences could predict HLA-A and HLA-B alleles. These predictions were accurate for most subjects in the first cohort. Highly shared sequence variants in one cluster were likely a sequencing artifact.

Primers: 60 Vbeta forward and 13 Jbeta reverse. Sequencing was performed with immunoSEQ multiplex PCR; in TCRdb, only in-frame clones are kept and a portion is missing. The sample lists about 160,000 clones, roughly 80% seen once, with 1.5% to 2.5% in the top ten. The chain links TRBV5-1 to TRBJ1-6; 8 positions agree with TRBD1. Material: PBMCs. This TCR was recovered from a man between 18 and 35 years old in good health and CMV-seronegative. The CDR3 loop reads CASSLGQGAHSPLHF. CDR3 DNA sequence: TGCGCCAGCAGCTTGGGGCAGGGGGCCCATTCACCCCTCCACTTT.